This TCR beta chain was sequenced for a study of immune evolution from preneoplasia to lung adenocarcinoma. Study-level points and caveats: Clonality was highest in normal lung, lower in later-stage lesions apparently.

H&E slides confirmed each diagnosis, reviewed by two pathologists independently. As regards this clone: The antigen is unknown.

Germline values: CDR1 GTSNPN, CDR2 SVGIG (reference sequence). The CDR3 length is 15 residues. V lost 1 base to trimming and J lost 2 bases; unmatched junction nucleotides: 8. Profiling relied on immunoSEQ multiplex PCR, and the TCRdb table lists in-frame clones only, not all of them. The sample consists of about 6,600 clones, around 74% of them appearing once. The TCR sequence derives from a donor aged 70 or over with lung adenocarcinoma. The rearrangement links TRBV30 to TRBJ2-7; 7 bases are shared with TRBD1. The sequenced sample consisted of FFPE adjacent normal lung tissue. The CDR3 loop reads CAWSGGQVLTYEQYF. CDR3 sequence (DNA): TGTGCCTGGAGTGGCGGACAGGTATTAACCTACGAGCAGTACTTC.